This TCR beta chain is from a study of blood T cell repertoires in COVID-19. The repertoire was sequenced with immunoSEQ multiplex PCR; TCRdb's copy has only in-frame clones and lacks some. This sample has over 200,000 clones, with 83% found just once. The CDR3 is made up of 16 amino acids. The germline CDR1 and CDR2 sequences are SGHRS and YFSETQ. Trimming took 4 bases from V and 3 from J, leaving 17 bases between them. Material for sequencing was peripheral blood. This chain joins TRBV5-1 and TRBJ2-1; the D gene is possibly TRBD2 (6 bases). This TCR derives from a woman under 40 with COVID-19, enrolled during active disease. CDR3 in amino acids: CASSARSLALYNEQFF. The CDR3 region has the DNA TGCGCCAGCAGCGCCCGAAGTCTAGCGCTCTACAATGAGCAGTTCTTC.